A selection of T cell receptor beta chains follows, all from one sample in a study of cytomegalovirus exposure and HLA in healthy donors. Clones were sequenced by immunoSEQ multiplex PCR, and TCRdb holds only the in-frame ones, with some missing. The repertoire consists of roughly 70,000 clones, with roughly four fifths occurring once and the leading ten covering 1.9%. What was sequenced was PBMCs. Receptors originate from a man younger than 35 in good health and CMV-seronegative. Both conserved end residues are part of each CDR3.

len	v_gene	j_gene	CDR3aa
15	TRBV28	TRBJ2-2	CASSPLAGEAGELFF
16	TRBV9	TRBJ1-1	CASSVGATQGGREAFF
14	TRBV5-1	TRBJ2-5	CASSYSGGQETQYF
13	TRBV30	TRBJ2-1	CAWSVTSYNEQFF
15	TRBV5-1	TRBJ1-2	CASSSEQTISSGYTF
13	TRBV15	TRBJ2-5	CATSRDLSETQYF
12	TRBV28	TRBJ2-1	CASSPTLGSGFF
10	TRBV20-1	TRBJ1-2	CSARTVGYTF
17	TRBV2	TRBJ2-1	CASSDAGLALSYNEQFF
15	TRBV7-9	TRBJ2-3	CASSRGQDPAYTQYF
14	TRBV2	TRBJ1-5	CASMGQEGFQPQHF
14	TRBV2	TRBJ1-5	CASRPDRNNQPQHF
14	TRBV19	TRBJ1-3	CASGRDGSGNTIYF
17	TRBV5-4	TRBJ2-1	CASNPRSGRAAYNEQFF
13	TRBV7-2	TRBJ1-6	CASSGLQGSPLHF
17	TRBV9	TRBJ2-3	CASSVRLAGGLGDTQYF
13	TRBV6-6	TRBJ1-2	CASDQTGHYGYTF
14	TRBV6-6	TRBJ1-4	CASSPTGRYEKLFF
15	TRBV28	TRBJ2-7	CASSLRVLNSYEQYF
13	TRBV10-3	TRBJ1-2	CAISESGDYGYTF
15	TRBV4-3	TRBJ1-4	CASSQDSETNEKLFF
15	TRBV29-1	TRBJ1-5	CSVRLGEGGNQPQHF
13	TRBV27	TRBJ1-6	CASSPRQGSPLHF
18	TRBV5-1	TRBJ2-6	CASSFVGRGHSGANVLTF
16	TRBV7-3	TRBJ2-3	CASSLAGPTNTDTQYF
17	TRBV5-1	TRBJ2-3	CASSLTGLALSTDTQYF
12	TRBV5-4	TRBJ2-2	CASSLNTGELFF
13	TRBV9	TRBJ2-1	CASSVGGNNEQFF
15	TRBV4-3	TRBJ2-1	CASSQESGYYNEQFF
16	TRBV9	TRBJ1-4	CASSDGRGGGYEKLFF
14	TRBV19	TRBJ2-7	CASSINTLSYEQYF
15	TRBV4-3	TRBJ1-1	CASSQEGRGWTEAFF
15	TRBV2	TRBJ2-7	CASSDAPHKTYEQYF
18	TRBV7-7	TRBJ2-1	CASSLGPRGGDKVDEQFF
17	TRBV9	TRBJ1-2	CASSVGAGVLANYGYTF
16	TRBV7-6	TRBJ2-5	CASSLSGTGIEETQYF
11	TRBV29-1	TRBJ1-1	CSVETYPAAFF
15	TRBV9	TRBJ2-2	CASSVVDRATGELFF
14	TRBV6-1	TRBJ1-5	CASSEAHSNQPQHF
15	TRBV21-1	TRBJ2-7	CASSPKRTITYEQYF
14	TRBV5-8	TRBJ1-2	CASILTGVLYGYTF
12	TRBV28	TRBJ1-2	CASSPQSSGYTF
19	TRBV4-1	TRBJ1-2	CASIPPSGSTGPVGYGYTF
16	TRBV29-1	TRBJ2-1	CSVRTPTSFILNEQFF
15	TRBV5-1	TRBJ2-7	CASSPVQGFSGRGYF
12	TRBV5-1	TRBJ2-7	CASSSFSYEQYF
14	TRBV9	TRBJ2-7	CASSERGGFYEQYF
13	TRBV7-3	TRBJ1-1	CASSPTGGTEAFF
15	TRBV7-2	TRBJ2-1	CASSPRLGGASEQFF
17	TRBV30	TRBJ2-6	CAWNLRDSHSGANVLTF
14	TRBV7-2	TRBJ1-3	CASSLAYSGNTIYF
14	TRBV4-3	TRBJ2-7	CASSQGTGPYEQYF
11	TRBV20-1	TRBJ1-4	CSASPSEKLFF